This T cell receptor (beta chain) comes out of a study of vaccination and CD4 T cells after COVID-19. The CDR3 consists of 14 residues. V shed 3 bases and J 4 bases; nucleotides not matched to a gene: 4. Oncomine TCR Beta short-read sequencing was applied to DNA from cultured CD4+ T cells. TCRdb independently ran MiXCR on the PCR reads; one entry per CDR3 protein. The table records about 14,000 distinct CDR3 sequences, less than 35% of them present only once. Findings of the study overall: The rise in median SARS-CoV-2-reactive clonotypes, from around 20 to 38, was not significant.

Treatment of the sample: roughly 11-day PBMC culture with coronavirus spike peptide pools or control peptides (ViraFEST assay). This clonotype was counted a few times. The antigen is unknown. The V and J genes are TRBV12-3 or TRBV12-4 and TRBJ2-3, with 7 positions matching TRBD2. The sequencing used CD4+ T cells from blood, cultured in vitro, collected before SARS-CoV-2 vaccination. This receptor was identified in a human donor who received a COVID-19 vaccine. The CDR3 DNA reads TGTGCCAGCAGTTTGGGGGGGATCTCAGATACGCAGTATTTT. The encoded protein is CASSLGGISDTQYF.